This T cell receptor beta chain was sequenced during a study of Ad26.COV2.S vaccination and SARS-CoV-2 variants. Background on the study: In the study, Ad26.COV2.S was injected intramuscularly once, or twice 56 days apart. Study conclusions and caveats: It was reported that spike-specific CD8+ and CD4+ T cell responses were substantially broad after vaccination. Individuals receiving vaccine had higher spike-specific TCR breadth than placebo recipients did.

Generated by immunoSEQ multiplex PCR, the TCRdb table keeps only in-frame clones and is missing some. The table lists roughly 420,000 clones, approximately 88% of them singletons. Of note for this clone: No antigen is known for it.

As for treatment: approximately 18 received Ad26.COV2.S at low or high dose, single or two shots; about 5 received placebo; per-sample allocation not given. The samples were gathered on day 63 after the first injection of vaccine or placebo. Germline V lookup: CDR1 SNHLY, CDR2 FYNNEI. This CDR3 comprises 11 residues. V lost 7 bases to trimming and J lost 4 bases, with 7 bases between them. V gene TRBV2 combines with J gene TRBJ1-2; no clear D. The TCR comes from a person between 18 and 65 years old who received the Ad26.COV2.S COVID-19 vaccine or a placebo. The sample here was peripheral blood, taken in a trial of Ad26.COV2.S vaccine versus placebo. The DNA for the CDR3 is TGTGCCAGCAATCGGGTCTATGGCTACACCTTC. It encodes CASNRVYGYTF.